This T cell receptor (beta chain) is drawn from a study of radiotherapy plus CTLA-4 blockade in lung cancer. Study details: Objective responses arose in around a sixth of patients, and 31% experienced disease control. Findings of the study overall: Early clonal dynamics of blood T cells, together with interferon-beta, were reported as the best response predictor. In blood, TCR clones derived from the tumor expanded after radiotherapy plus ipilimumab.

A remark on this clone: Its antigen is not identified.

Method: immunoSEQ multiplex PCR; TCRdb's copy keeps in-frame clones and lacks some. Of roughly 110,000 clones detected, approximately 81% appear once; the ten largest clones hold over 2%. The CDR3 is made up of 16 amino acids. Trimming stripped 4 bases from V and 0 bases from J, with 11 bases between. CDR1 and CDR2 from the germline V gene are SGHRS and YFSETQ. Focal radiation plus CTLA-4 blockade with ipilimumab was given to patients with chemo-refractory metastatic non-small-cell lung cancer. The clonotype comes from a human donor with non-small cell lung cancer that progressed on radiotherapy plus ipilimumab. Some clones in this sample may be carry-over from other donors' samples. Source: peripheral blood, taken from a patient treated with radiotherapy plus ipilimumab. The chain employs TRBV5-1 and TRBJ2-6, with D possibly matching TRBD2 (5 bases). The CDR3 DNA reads TGCGCCAGCAGCCAAGAAGCGGCCTCTGGGGCCAACGTCCTGACTTTC. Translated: CASSQEAASGANVLTF.